This T cell receptor (beta chain) derives from a study of T cells in Graves' hyperthyroidism and ophthalmopathy. Study outcomes and limitations: Blood shared most expanded thyroid clonotypes above 0.001.

This CDR3 spans 14 amino acids. Germline CDR1 MDHEN, CDR2 SYDVKM. Trimming pared 5 bases from V and 2 bases from J, leaving 13 bases between. Newly diagnosed patients aged 18 to 65 had hyperthyroidism of under 2 months' duration. Authors of the study amplified TCR beta CDR3 regions from RNA transcripts. In the first-round RT-PCR of the TCR CDR3, the HTBI primer set was used. Via MiXCR, TCRdb re-called the multiplex PCR reads, giving one row per CDR3 protein. This table has fewer than 700,000 distinct CDR3 sequences, about 17% appearing once. This clonotype appeared many times. What it binds is not known.

The clonotype originates from a young woman with Graves' hyperthyroidism. The V and J genes are TRBV28 and TRBJ2-7; D is possibly TRBD1 (6 bases). Sequenced input: blood. CDR3 region: CASSVGTPPYEQYF. CDR3 bases: TGTGCCAGCAGTGTCGGGACACCCCCCTACGAGCAGTACTTC. The complete variable domain, with remaining parts taken from reference TRBV28 and TRBJ2-7, reads DVKVTQSSRYLVKRTGEKVFLECVQDMDHENMFWYRQDPGLGLRLIYFSYDVKMKEKGDIPEGYSVSREKKERFSLILESASTNQTSMYLCASSVGTPPYEQYFGPGTRLTVT.